The rows below give T cell receptor beta chains drawn from one sample of a study of control samples from healthy donors and cancer patients. This table comes from immunoSEQ multiplex PCR, and its TCRdb copy is limited to in-frame clones, with some not included. The table has approximately 100,000 clones, about 89% seen once. The sample taken for sequencing was blood. These receptors were collected from a man younger than 45 in good health. CDR3s include the opening cysteine and the closing phenylalanine or tryptophan. A D gene is named only where the DNA matches it firmly. The size field is filled for only some rows; it gives once, few, many or a size class.

V gene	clone size	D gene	J gene	CDR3 DNA	CDR3 protein
TRBV6-2/TRBV6-3	.	.	TRBJ1-2	TGTGCCAGCAGTTCCGCTCTGGGTGGCTACACCTTC	CASSSALGGYTF
TRBV9	.	.	TRBJ1-2	TGTGCCAGCAGCGTAGGACTATGGGGCGGCTCCTATGGCTACACCTTC	CASSVGLWGGSYGYTF
TRBV5-1	.	.	TRBJ2-3	TGCGCCAGCAGCTTGCAATCACCCACAGATACGCAGTATTTT	CASSLQSPTDTQYF
TRBV25-1	.	.	TRBJ2-4	TGTGCCAGCAGTGAGCCGGGTTCCAAAAACATTCAGTACTTC	CASSEPGSKNIQYF
TRBV19	once	TRBD1	TRBJ2-3	TGTGCCAGTAGTCACCGGGACAGGGGGAGTTGGGATACGCAGTATTTT	CASSHRDRGSWDTQYF
TRBV30	.	.	TRBJ1-2	TGTGCCTGGGGGGCCCGGACCTTGGGTGGCTACACCTTC	CAWGARTLGGYTF
TRBV18	few	.	TRBJ1-5	TGTGCCAGCTCACCGGACAGAAATCAGCCCCAGCATTTT	CASSPDRNQPQHF
TRBV29-1	.	.	TRBJ1-4	TGCAGCGTAACAGGGAGAGCAACTAATGAAAAACTGTTTTTT	CSVTGRATNEKLFF
TRBV7-8	.	TRBD2	TRBJ2-5	TGTGCCAGCAGCCAACTAGCGGAACAAGAGACCCAGTACTTC	CASSQLAEQETQYF
TRBV30	.	.	TRBJ1-6	TGTGCCGGAGGCCGGGGCTACAATTCACCCCTCCACTTT	CAGGRGYNSPLHF
TRBV5-6	.	.	TRBJ1-4	TGTGCCAGCAGCTTGGAGGGAGGTGAAAAACTGTTTTTT	CASSLEGGEKLFF
TRBV11-2	.	TRBD1	TRBJ2-2	TGTGCCAGCAGCTTCACGAATGCGGGACAGGGCTCCACCGGGGAGCTGTTTTTT	CASSFTNAGQGSTGELFF
TRBV5-1	.	TRBD1	TRBJ2-3	TGCGCCAGCAGCTTCAATGGACAGGGGGCGGAAGATACGCAGTATTTT	CASSFNGQGAEDTQYF
TRBV7-2	.	TRBD2	TRBJ2-1	TGTGCCAGCAGCTTAGTCGTACTAGCGGGGGGGTACAATGAGCAGTTCTTC	CASSLVVLAGGYNEQFF
TRBV5-6	.	.	TRBJ2-5	TGTGCCAGCAGCTCCCCCAGGGAGGGGGTCGTTCTTGGGGAGACCCAGTACTTC	CASSSPREGVVLGETQYF
TRBV6-6	.	TRBD1	TRBJ1-2	TGTGCCAGCAGTTATAGTGGACAGGGGGGAAGCTACACCTTC	CASSYSGQGGSYTF
TRBV5-6	.	TRBD2	TRBJ2-3	TGTGCCAGCAGCTTGGTGGGTAGCGGGAACCTAAACACAGATACGCAGTATTTT	CASSLVGSGNLNTDTQYF
TRBV6-5	.	TRBD1	TRBJ2-1	TGTGCCAGCAGGTTCCAGGGGGCGAATGAGCAGTTCTTC	CASRFQGANEQFF
TRBV28	.	TRBD2	TRBJ2-5	TGTGCCAGCAGTTTGCCCGGACTAGCGAGGACCCAGTACTTC	CASSLPGLARTQYF
TRBV27	.	TRBD1	TRBJ1-1	TGTGCCAGCAGTTTAGCTCGAACCGGGACAGGGGGCGTAAGCACTGAAGCTTTCTTT	CASSLARTGTGGVSTEAFF
TRBV11-2	.	.	TRBJ1-4	TGTGCCAGCAGCTTAGCCCCCCGTCTGAATGAAAAACTGTTTTTT	CASSLAPRLNEKLFF
TRBV3-1/TRBV3-2	.	.	TRBJ1-1	TGTGCCAGCAGCCAACTTGGGGGGGGCAACACTGAAGCTTTCTTT	CASSQLGGGNTEAFF
TRBV7-9	.	.	TRBJ1-6	TGTGCCAGCAGCTTAGTCCAGGACCATTCACCCCTCCACTTT	CASSLVQDHSPLHF
TRBV6-4	.	TRBD1	TRBJ1-1	TGTGCCAGCAGTCGGGACAGCAACACTGAAGCTTTCTTT	CASSRDSNTEAFF
TRBV29-1	.	.	TRBJ1-1	TGCAGCGCCCAGCAGGCCGGGACTGAAGCTTTCTTT	CSAQQAGTEAFF
TRBV9	.	TRBD2	TRBJ2-2	TGTGCCAGCAGCCCCCGAGCAAGCGGGGGGGTGAACACCGGGGAGCTGTTTTTT	CASSPRASGGVNTGELFF
TRBV6-5	.	TRBD1	TRBJ1-4	TGTGCCAGCAGTTGGGCCAGGGGGCAGGAAAAACTGTTTTTT	CASSWARGQEKLFF
TRBV5-1	.	TRBD2	TRBJ2-3	TGCGCCAGCAGCCCCTCAGGACTAGCGGGGGGGCTTTTCACAGATACGCAGTATTTT	CASSPSGLAGGLFTDTQYF
TRBV7-8	once	.	TRBJ1-1	TGTGCCAGCACCAAACAGGGAGGGAGCACTGAAGCTTTCTTT	CASTKQGGSTEAFF
TRBV6-1	.	.	TRBJ1-2	TGTGCCAGCAGTGAAATTCAGGATGGCTACACCTTC	CASSEIQDGYTF
TRBV29-1	.	.	TRBJ1-2	TGCAGCGTCCCTCCCGGTGGGGGATCCTATGGCTACACCTTC	CSVPPGGGSYGYTF
TRBV5-1	.	.	TRBJ2-5	TGCGCCAGCAGCTTGGCCAGCCGACAAGAGACCCAGTACTTC	CASSLASRQETQYF
TRBV2	once	TRBD1	TRBJ2-3	TGTGCCAGCAGTGAAGCGACAGGGGCAGATACGCAGTATTTT	CASSEATGADTQYF
TRBV4-2	.	.	TRBJ2-1	TGTGCCAGCAGCCAAGATACCGCAGGGACCTACAATGAGCAGTTCTTC	CASSQDTAGTYNEQFF
TRBV7-9	.	.	TRBJ1-6	TGTGCCAGCAGCCGATTACAGGATAATTCACCCCTCCACTTT	CASSRLQDNSPLHF
TRBV30	.	TRBD1	TRBJ1-6	TGTGCCTGGGCCCCCGGGACAGGATATTCACCCCTCCACTTT	CAWAPGTGYSPLHF
TRBV6-5	.	TRBD1	TRBJ1-5	TGTGCCAGCAGTTCGGGACAGGGGAACAATCAGCCCCAGCATTTT	CASSSGQGNNQPQHF
TRBV5-4	.	TRBD1	TRBJ2-5	TGTGCCAGCAGCTTGGGACCGGGACAGGAAGGGGAGACCCAGTACTTC	CASSLGPGQEGETQYF
TRBV21-1	once	.	TRBJ2-3	TGTGCCAGCAGCTCGAAGCCTAGCTCAGATACGCAGTATTTT	CASSSKPSSDTQYF
TRBV9	.	TRBD2	TRBJ2-1	TGTGCCAGCAGCGCCCCCGCGGCTAGCGGGGCCTTCGGTGAGCAGTTCTTC	CASSAPAASGAFGEQFF
TRBV24-1	.	.	TRBJ2-3	TGTGCCACCAGTGTAGGGTCGGTAGATACGCAGTATTTT	CATSVGSVDTQYF
TRBV11-2	once	.	TRBJ1-5	TGTGCCAGCAGCTTAGAATCAGGGGCAGGACAGCCCCAGCATTTT	CASSLESGAGQPQHF
TRBV6-2/TRBV6-3	.	.	TRBJ1-2	TGTGCCAGCAGTTATGGGACCCTCTATGGCTACACCTTC	CASSYGTLYGYTF
TRBV19	.	.	TRBJ1-2	TGTGCCAGTAGACAACGAATCGAAGGCTACACCTTC	CASRQRIEGYTF
TRBV18	.	.	TRBJ1-1	TGTGCCAGCTCCCCAGGAGGTGGGGGGTCCACTGAAGCTTTCTTT	CASSPGGGGSTEAFF
TRBV6-1	.	.	TRBJ2-3	TGTGCCAGCAGTGAAGGGGCGGGGATCACAGATACGCAGTATTTT	CASSEGAGITDTQYF
TRBV6-4	.	.	TRBJ1-5	TGTGCCAGCAGTGACCCCAGGCCCCGTGGAAATCAGCCCCAGCATTTT	CASSDPRPRGNQPQHF
TRBV6-5	.	.	TRBJ1-2	TGTGCCGGAGGGGCCACGAGGCCACCCTTC	CAGGATRPPF
TRBV5-1	once	TRBD1	TRBJ2-1	TGCGCCAGCAGCCTATCGGGACAGGGACACGAGCAGTTCTTC	CASSLSGQGHEQFF
TRBV5-1	.	TRBD2	TRBJ2-3	TGCGCCAGCAGCTTGGAAGCGGGGGGCCACACAGATACGCAGTATTTT	CASSLEAGGHTDTQYF
TRBV7-9	.	TRBD2	TRBJ2-7	TGTGCCAGCAGCTCAAAAGCGGGGAGGGAGCAGTACTTC	CASSSKAGREQYF